This TCR beta chain was recorded in a study of long-term antiretroviral therapy in people with HIV (dated by TCRdb to the early 2020s). For context, the study as a whole: The earliest samples were collected about a decade before the 2015 WHO recommendation for immediate ART, when ART was typically delayed until CD4 counts fell. A total of roughly 180 cryopreserved PBMC samples were contributed to the cohort by 30 adults with confirmed HIV infection, with samples collected serially over a mean of about 6 years (range 1-12). Test extractions of a monoclonal T-cell line alongside approximately 36 polyclonal samples showed no cross-contamination during QIAcube processing. Among the roughly 30 participants with HIV, approximately 10 were female. A retrospective serial study tested whether changes in peripheral blood TRB repertoire composition and diversity were associated with ART initiation and durable HIV suppression.

Broad study findings and their caveats: Compared with controls, HIV repertoires had narrower CDR3 length ranges, and the network structure pointed to an antigen-experienced repertoire that shifted only slightly toward naive after ART. No data were available on ART adherence, viral resistance or therapy changes, limiting inferences about post-ART repertoire changes. Limited PBMC availability meant only the TCR beta chain was sequenced, without alpha chain pairing. The samples span the years 2004 to 2017, and the ART regimens used at that time may not be as effective as current regimens. Because pre-ART samples had limited cell numbers, profiling was done on unsorted PBMC rather than on sorted CD4+ and CD8+ T cells. Expanded TRB clones identified before ART initiation dominated the repertoire at all time points, although this dominance fluctuated and declined in many PLHIV after ART. Starting ART was linked to a significant rise in TRB diversity, yet even with long-term ART the diversity remained significantly lower than in transplant donor controls.

Participants were included only if at least one PBMC sample before ART initiation and at least two post-ART samples were available. Every participant with HIV received treatment in the United States of America. Before DNA extraction, cryopreserved samples containing roughly 0.9-10 million PBMC were thawed and washed. At the time of the earliest PBMC sample, participants with HIV were aged between about 20 and 60 years. PBMC samples were contributed by each participant from 1-4 timepoints before ART initiation and 2-8 timepoints after ART initiation, with a median of 7 samples. For every participant, serial HIV viral load, CD4+ T-cell count, ART history and demographic data were obtained. Using a Qiagen kit on a QIAcube, genomic DNA was extracted from unsorted PBMC, with samples processed in batches of 12. The immunoSEQ hsTCRB v3.0 assay was used at survey level resolution to sequence the TRB variable region. A depth of about 35,000-50,000 T-cell genomes per sample was targeted for TRB sequencing. Pooled TRB libraries were sequenced on an Illumina MiSeq with a v3 150-cycle kit. On the study's bioinformatics: Repertoire analysis was run in R within a reproducible Nextflow workflow that covered QC, data transformation and analysis. LymphoSeq2, an R package for exploring AIRR-Seq data, was used to implement custom analyses. After excluding several samples that yielded fewer than 5000 total TRB sequences, around 190 HIV repertoires remained for analysis. Among the approximately 200 retained HIV repertoires, under 65 were collected before ART initiation and 129 after ART initiation. Each repertoire was downsampled to 5000 TRB nucleotide sequences, and summary statistics were averaged across 100 downsampling iterations. Only TRB sequences with CDR3 regions of at least seven amino acids were retained for analysis. Two measures captured diversity: a Shannon entropy-derived clonality score and the Gini coefficient. In the repertoire networks, any two of the top 5000 CDR3 amino acid sequences were linked whenever the two sequences differed by an edit distance of one. Antigen specificity groups and MHC restriction were predicted for TRB CDR3 amino acid sequences with GLIPH2. To flag known CMV, EBV, HIV or tissue antigen associations, CDR3 amino acid sequences were matched against VDJdb and McPAS-TCR. Pre-ART, post-ART and control groups were compared with Wilcoxon signed-rank tests and Holm-Bonferroni correction. TCRdb provides this immuneACCESS table in a form limited to in-frame rearrangements. Some clones are lacking; in checked studies, under half of them reflect an unresolved V gene, and why the rest are absent is not known. V and J calls and clone size are those listed in that table; D and trimming were worked out from the DNA. The sample contains about 42,000 clones, roughly 86% of them found a single time. 5.1% of the sample lies in the top ten.

Remarks on this clone: Its antigen has not been determined. Base qualities are not at hand, and no much larger clone is one base apart.

CDR1 and CDR2 are read off the germline V gene as SNHLY and FYNNEI. The CDR3 spans 14 residues, from the cysteine through the phenylalanine. The retained sequence is limited to the CDR3, 42 bases, with the frame set at the first base. V loses 3 bases, J loses 4 bases, and the germline ends lie 9 bases apart. The sample here was unsorted PBMCs, taken 0.1 years before starting antiretroviral therapy. The source of this sequence is a woman aged 45-65 years with HIV. Recombination connected TRBV2 to TRBJ1-4; the D gene identity is not certain. The base sequence is TGTGCCAGCAGTGAGGTCGGGCGTAATGAAAAACTGTTTTTT. The resulting protein is CASSEVGRNEKLFF.